This record looks at one T cell receptor beta chain sequence and its context. What it binds is unknown. This record belongs to a study of cytomegalovirus exposure and HLA in healthy donors. The CDR3 covers 15 residues. With 3 bases removed from V and 0 bases from J, the gap between germline ends came to 14 bases. CDR1 GTSNPN and CDR2 SVGIG come from the germline V gene (reference sequence). The PCR contained 60 Vbeta and 13 Jbeta primers. Only in-frame clones appear in the TCRdb table, and some are missing; sequencing was by immunoSEQ multiplex PCR. The sample totals about 120,000 clones. Broader study findings: Altogether, 160 or so TCR beta chains were recorded as cytomegalovirus-associated. Most TCR beta V segments were productive about 87% or about 30% of the time in an earlier analysis. Many donors carried some public TCRs, although rarity characterized most TCR sequences. In a later analysis, compared with equally common non-associated chains, HLA-associated beta chains were more expanded.

The chain links TRBV30 to TRBJ1-1; the D gene is possibly TRBD1 (5 bases). The clonotype originates from a man aged 18 to 29 in good health and CMV-seronegative. Source material: PBMCs. This CDR3 reads CAWRKAGVMNTEAFF. In DNA form, the CDR3 reads TGTGCCTGGAGGAAGGCGGGGGTAATGAACACTGAAGCTTTCTTT.